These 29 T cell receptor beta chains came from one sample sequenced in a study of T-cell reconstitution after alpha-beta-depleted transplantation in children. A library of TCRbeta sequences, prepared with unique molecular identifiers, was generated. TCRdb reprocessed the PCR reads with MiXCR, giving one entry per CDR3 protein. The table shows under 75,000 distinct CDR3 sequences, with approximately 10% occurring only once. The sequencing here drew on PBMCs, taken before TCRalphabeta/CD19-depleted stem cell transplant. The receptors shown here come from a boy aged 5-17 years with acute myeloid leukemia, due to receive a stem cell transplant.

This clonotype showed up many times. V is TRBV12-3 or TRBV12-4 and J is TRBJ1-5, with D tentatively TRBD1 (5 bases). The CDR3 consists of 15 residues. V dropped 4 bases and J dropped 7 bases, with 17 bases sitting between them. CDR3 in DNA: TGTGCCAGCAGTTACTCCGTAGGGACTTGGCAGCCCCAGCATTTT. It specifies CASSYSVGTWQPQHF.

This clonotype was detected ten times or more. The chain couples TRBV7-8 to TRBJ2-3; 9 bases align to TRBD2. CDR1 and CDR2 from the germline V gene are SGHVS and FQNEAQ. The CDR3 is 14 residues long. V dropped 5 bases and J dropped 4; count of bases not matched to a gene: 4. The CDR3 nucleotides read TGTGCCAGCAGCATCGGACTAGCGTCAGATACGCAGTATTTT. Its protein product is CASSIGLASDTQYF.

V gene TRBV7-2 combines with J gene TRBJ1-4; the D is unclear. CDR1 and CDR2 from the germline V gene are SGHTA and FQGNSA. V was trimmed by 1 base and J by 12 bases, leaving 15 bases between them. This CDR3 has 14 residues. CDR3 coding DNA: TGTGCCAGCAGCTTAGTTTTTCAGTTCGGGGAACTGTTTTTT. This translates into CASSLVFQFGELFF.

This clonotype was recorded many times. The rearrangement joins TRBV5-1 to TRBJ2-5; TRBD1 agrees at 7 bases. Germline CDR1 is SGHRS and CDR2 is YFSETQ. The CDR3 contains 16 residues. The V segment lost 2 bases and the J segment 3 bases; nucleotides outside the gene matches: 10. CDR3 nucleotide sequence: TGCGCCAGCAGCTTTAGGGACAGCCTAAAAGAAGAGACCCAGTACTTC. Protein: CASSFRDSLKEETQYF.

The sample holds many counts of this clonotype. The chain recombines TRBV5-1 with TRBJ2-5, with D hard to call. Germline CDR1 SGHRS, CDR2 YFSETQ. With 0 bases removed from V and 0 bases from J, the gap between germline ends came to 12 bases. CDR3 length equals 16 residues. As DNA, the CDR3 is TGCGCCAGCAGCTTGGCCCGGTTCGACTACCAAGAGACCCAGTACTTC. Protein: CASSLARFDYQETQYF.

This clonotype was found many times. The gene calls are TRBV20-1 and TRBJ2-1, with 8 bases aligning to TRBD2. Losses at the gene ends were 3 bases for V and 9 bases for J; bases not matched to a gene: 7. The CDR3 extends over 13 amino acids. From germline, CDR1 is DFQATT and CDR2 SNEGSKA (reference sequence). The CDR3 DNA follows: TGCAGTGCTAGTGGCGGGGGGCTTGGTGAGCAGTTCTTC. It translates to CSASGGGLGEQFF.

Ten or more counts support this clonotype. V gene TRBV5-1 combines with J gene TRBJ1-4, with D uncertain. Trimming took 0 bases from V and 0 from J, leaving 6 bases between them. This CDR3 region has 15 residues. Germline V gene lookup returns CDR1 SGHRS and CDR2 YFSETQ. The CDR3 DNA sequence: TGCGCCAGCAGCTTGGGACGGTCAACTAATGAAAAACTGTTTTTT. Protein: CASSLGRSTNEKLFF.

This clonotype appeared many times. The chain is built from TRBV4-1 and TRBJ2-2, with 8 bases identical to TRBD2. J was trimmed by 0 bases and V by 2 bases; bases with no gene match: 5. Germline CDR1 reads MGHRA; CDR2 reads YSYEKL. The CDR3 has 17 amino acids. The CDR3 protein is CASSQPVLAANTGELFF. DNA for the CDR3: TGCGCCAGCAGCCAACCCGTACTAGCGGCGAACACCGGGGAGCTGTTTTTT.

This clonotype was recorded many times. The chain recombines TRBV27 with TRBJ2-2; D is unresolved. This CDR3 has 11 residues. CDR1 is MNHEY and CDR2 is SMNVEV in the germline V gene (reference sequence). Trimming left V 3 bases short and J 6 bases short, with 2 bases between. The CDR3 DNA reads TGTGCCAGCAGTTTCGCCGGGGAGCTGTTTTTT. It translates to CASSFAGELFF.

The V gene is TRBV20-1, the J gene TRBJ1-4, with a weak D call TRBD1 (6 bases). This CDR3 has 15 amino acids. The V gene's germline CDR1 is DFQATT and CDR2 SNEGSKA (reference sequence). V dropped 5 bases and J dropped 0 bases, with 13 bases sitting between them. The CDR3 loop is CSAPDRRTTNEKLFF. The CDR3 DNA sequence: TGCAGTGCTCCGGACAGAAGAACAACTAATGAAAAACTGTTTTTT.

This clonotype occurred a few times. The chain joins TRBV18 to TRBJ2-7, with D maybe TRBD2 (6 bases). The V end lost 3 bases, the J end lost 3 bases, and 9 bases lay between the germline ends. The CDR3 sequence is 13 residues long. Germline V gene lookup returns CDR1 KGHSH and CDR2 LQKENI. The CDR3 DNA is TGTGCCAGCTCACCCGGGACTTACTACGAGCAGTACTTC. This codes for CASSPGTYYEQYF.

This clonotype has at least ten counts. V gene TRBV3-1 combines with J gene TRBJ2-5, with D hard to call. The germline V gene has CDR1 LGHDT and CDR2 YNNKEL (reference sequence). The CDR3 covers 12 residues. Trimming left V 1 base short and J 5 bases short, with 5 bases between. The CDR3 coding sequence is TGTGCCAGCAGCCAAGTAGGGGAGACCCAGTACTTC. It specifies CASSQVGETQYF.

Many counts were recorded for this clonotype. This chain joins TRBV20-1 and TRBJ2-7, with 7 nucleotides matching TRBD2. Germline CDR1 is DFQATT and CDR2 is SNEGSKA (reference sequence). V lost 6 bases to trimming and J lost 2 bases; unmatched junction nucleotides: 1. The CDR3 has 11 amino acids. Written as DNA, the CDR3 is TGCAGTGCGGGAGGGCCCTACGAGCAGTACTTC. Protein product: CSAGGPYEQYF.

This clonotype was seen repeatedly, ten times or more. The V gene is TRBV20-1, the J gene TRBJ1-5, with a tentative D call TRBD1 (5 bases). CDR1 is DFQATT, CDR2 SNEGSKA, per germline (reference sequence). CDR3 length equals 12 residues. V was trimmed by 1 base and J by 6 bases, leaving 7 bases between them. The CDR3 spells CSARAGGQPQHF. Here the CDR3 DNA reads TGCAGTGCTAGAGCCGGGGGTCAGCCCCAGCATTTT.

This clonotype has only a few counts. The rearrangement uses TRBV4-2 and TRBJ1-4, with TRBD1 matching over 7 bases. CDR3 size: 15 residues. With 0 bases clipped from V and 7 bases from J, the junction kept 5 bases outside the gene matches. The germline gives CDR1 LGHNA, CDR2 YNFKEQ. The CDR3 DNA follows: TGTGCCAGCAGCCAAGATCCCAGGGGGAGTGAAAAACTGTTTTTT. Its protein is CASSQDPRGSEKLFF.

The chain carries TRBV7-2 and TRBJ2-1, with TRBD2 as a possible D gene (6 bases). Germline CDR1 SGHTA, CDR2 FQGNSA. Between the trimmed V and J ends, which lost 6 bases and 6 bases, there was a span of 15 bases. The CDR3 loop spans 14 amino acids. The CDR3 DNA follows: TGTGCCAGCAGTTCCGGGACTCCACTCAATGAGCAGTTCTTC. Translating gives CASSSGTPLNEQFF.

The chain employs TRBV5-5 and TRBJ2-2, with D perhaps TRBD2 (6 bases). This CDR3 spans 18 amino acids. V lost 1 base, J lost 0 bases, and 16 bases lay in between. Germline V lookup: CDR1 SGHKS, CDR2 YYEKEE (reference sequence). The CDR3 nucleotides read TGTGCCAGCAGCTTGCGTGACCCCGGGGGAGCGAACACCGGGGAGCTGTTTTTT. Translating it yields CASSLRDPGGANTGELFF.

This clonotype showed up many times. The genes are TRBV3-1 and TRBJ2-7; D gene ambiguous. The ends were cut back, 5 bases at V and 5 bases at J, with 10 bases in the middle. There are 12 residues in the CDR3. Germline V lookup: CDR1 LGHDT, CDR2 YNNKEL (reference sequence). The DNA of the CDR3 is TGTGCCAGCAGCGGCGTGATAGACGAGCAGTACTTC. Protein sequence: CASSGVIDEQYF.

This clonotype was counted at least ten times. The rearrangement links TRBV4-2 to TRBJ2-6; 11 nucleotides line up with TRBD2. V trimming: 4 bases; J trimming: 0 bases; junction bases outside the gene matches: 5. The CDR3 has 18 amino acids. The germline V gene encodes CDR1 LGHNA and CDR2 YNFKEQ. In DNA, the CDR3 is TGTGCCAGCAGCCCGGGACTAGCGGAAATCTCTGGGGCCAACGTCCTGACTTTC. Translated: CASSPGLAEISGANVLTF.

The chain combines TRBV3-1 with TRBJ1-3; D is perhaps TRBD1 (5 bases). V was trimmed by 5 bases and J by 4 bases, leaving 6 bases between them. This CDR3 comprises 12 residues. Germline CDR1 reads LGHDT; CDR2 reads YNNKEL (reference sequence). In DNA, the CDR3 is TGTGCCAGCAGCAAGGGGGGAAACACCATATATTTT. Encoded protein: CASSKGGNTIYF.

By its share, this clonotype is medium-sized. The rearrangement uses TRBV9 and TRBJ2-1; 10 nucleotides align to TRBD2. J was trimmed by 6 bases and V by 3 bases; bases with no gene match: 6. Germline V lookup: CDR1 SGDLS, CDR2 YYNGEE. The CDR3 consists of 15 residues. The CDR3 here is CASSAKSGRANEQFF. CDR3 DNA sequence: TGTGCCAGCAGCGCGAAAAGCGGGAGGGCCAATGAGCAGTTCTTC.

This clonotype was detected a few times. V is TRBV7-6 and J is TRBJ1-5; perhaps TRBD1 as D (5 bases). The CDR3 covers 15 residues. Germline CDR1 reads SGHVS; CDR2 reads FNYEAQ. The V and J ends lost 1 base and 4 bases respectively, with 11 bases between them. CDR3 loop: CASSLGAGPNQPQHF. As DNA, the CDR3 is TGTGCCAGCAGCTTAGGGGCAGGGCCTAATCAGCCCCAGCATTTT.

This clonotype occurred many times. CDR3 sequence: CSARFRLAGGLNPYNEQFF. CDR3 nucleotide sequence: TGCAGTGCTAGATTCCGACTAGCGGGGGGATTAAATCCCTACAATGAGCAGTTCTTC. The rearrangement joins TRBV20-1 to TRBJ2-1; 13 bases align to TRBD2. This CDR3 is 19 amino acids long. V trimming: 2 bases; J trimming: 2 bases; junction bases outside the gene matches: 12. CDR1 is DFQATT and CDR2 is SNEGSKA in the germline V gene (reference sequence).

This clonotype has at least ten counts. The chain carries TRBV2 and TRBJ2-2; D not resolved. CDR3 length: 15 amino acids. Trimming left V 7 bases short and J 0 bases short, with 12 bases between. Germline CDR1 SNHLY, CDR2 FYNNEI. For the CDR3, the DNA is TGTGCCAGCAAGATTGACCGGACGAACACCGGGGAGCTGTTTTTT. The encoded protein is CASKIDRTNTGELFF. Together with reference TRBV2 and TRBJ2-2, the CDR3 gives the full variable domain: EPEVTQTPSHQVTQMGQEVILRCVPISNHLYFYWYRQILGQKVEFLVSFYNNEISEKSEIFDDQFSVERPDGSNFTLKIRSTKLEDSAMYFCASKIDRTNTGELFFGEGSRLTVL.

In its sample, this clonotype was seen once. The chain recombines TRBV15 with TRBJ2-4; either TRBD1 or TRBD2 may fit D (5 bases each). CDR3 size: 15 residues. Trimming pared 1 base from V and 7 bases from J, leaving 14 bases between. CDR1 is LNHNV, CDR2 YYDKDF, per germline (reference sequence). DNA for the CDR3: TGTGCCACCAGCAGAGTTGGGACCATAGGGAACATTCAGTACTTC. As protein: CATSRVGTIGNIQYF.

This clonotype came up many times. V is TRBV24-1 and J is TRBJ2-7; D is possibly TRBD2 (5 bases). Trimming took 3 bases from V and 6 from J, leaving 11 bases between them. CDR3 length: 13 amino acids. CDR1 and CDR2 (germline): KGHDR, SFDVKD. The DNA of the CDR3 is TGTGCCACCAGTGATCGGCTAGCCGGCGAGCAGTACTTC. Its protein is CATSDRLAGEQYF.

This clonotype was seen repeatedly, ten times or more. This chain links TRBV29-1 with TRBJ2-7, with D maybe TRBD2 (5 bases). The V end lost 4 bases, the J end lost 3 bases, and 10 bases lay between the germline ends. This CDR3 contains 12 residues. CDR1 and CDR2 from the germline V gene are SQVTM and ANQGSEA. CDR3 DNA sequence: TGCAGCGTTGTGGGAGCATTCTACGAGCAGTACTTC. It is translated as CSVVGAFYEQYF.

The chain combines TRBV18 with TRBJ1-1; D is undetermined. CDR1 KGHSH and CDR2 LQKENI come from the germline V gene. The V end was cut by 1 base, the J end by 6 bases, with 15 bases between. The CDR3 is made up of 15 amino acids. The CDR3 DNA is TGTGCCAGCTCACCACTAGGAGGAGGGTGGGCTGAAGCTTTCTTT. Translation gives CASSPLGGGWAEAFF. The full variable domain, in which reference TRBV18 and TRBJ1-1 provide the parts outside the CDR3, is NAGVMQNPRHLVRRRGQEARLRCSPMKGHSHVYWYRQLPEEGLKFMVYLQKENIIDESGMPKERFSAEFPKEGPSILRIQQVVRGDSAAYFCASSPLGGGWAEAFFGQGTRLTVV.

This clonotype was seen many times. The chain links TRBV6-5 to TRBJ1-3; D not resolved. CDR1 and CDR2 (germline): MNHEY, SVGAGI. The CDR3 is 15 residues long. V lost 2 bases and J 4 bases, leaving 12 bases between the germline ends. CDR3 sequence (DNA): TGTGCCAGCAGTTACAACGGGGAACTAGGAAACACCATATATTTT. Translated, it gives CASSYNGELGNTIYF.